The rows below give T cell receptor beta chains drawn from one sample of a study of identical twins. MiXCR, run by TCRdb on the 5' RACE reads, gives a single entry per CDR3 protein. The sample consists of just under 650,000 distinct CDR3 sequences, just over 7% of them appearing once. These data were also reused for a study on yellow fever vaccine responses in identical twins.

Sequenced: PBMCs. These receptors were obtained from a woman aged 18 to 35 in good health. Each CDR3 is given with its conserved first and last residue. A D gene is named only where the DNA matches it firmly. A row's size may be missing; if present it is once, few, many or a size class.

CAREHRGSADTQYF,TGTGCCAGGGAACACCGCGGGAGTGCAGATACGCAGTATTTT,few,TRBJ2-3,TRBV7-2,TRBD2
CSARGAETQYF,TGCAGTGCTCGGGGGGCTGAGACCCAGTACTTC,few,TRBJ2-5,TRBV20-1,-
CASSQDSSGRRPDTQYF,TGCGCCAGCAGCCAAGATTCCAGCGGGAGGAGACCAGATACGCAGTATTTT,many,TRBJ2-3,TRBV4-1,TRBD2
CASSLQRERSYEQYF,TGTGCCAGCAGCTTACAGCGGGAACGATCCTACGAGCAGTACTTC,few,TRBJ2-7,TRBV7-2,TRBD2
CSAQKGTQGEQDTQYF,TGCAGTGCCCAGAAGGGGACCCAGGGGGAGCAGGATACGCAGTATTTT,few,TRBJ2-3,TRBV20-1,TRBD1
CASSPRAGGQFF,TGTGCCAGCAGCCCCCGGGCGGGAGGGCAGTTCTTC,-,TRBJ2-1,TRBV5-6,TRBD2
CSARDVLAGDTQYF,TGCAGTGCTAGAGATGTGCTAGCGGGGGATACGCAGTATTTT,-,TRBJ2-3,TRBV20-1,TRBD2
CASRPSGLSGYTF,TGTGCCAGCAGACCCTCGGGCCTAAGTGGCTACACCTTC,many,TRBJ1-2,TRBV12-3/TRBV12-4,-
CASKRQGNNQPQHF,TGTGCCAGCAAACGACAGGGGAACAATCAGCCCCAGCATTTT,many,TRBJ1-5,TRBV27,TRBD1
CASSERLTGPGELFF,TGTGCCAGCAGCGAAAGGTTGACAGGGCCCGGGGAGCTGTTTTTT,few,TRBJ2-2,TRBV2,TRBD1
CASSQEAVGYTGELFF,TGCGCCAGCAGCCAAGAGGCGGTAGGGTACACCGGGGAGCTGTTTTTT,few,TRBJ2-2,TRBV4-1,-
CASSLAERYEQYF,TGTGCCAGCAGCTTAGCCGAGCGATACGAGCAGTACTTC,-,TRBJ2-7,TRBV7-8,-
CASSLGRDSNSPLHF,TGCGCCAGCAGCTTGGGCCGAGACAGCAATTCACCCCTCCACTTT,-,TRBJ1-6,TRBV5-1,-
CASSQFPLAGADNEQFF,TGCGCCAGCAGCCAATTCCCACTAGCGGGAGCTGACAATGAGCAGTTCTTC,many,TRBJ2-1,TRBV4-1,TRBD2